The clone carrying this T cell receptor (beta chain) was picked up a small number of times. Its antigen is currently unknown. This sample was taken from a study of cytomegalovirus exposure and HLA in healthy donors. Overall study results and limits: Sequencing likely produced, as an artifact, a cluster of highly shared sequence variants. Association of a missense DCLRE1C variant with TCR beta V- and J-gene trimming was reported in a later analysis.

Trimming pared 5 bases from V and 3 bases from J, leaving 14 bases between. Looked up from germline, CDR1 is PRHDT and CDR2 is FYEKMQ (reference sequence). The CDR3 sequence is 14 residues long. The PCR made use of 60 Vbeta and 13 Jbeta primers. The table came from immunoSEQ multiplex PCR; TCRdb's copy has only in-frame clones and leaves some out. The sample has some 150,000 clones, roughly 80% seen once. The TCR sequence derives from a woman aged 45-60 years in good health and CMV-seronegative. The specimen sequenced was PBMCs. The chain employs TRBV13 and TRBJ2-7; a possible D gene is TRBD2 (6 bases). The DNA of the CDR3 is TGTGCCAGCAGCCCCGGGGACTTACACTACGAGCAGTACTTC. Translation gives CASSPGDLHYEQYF.